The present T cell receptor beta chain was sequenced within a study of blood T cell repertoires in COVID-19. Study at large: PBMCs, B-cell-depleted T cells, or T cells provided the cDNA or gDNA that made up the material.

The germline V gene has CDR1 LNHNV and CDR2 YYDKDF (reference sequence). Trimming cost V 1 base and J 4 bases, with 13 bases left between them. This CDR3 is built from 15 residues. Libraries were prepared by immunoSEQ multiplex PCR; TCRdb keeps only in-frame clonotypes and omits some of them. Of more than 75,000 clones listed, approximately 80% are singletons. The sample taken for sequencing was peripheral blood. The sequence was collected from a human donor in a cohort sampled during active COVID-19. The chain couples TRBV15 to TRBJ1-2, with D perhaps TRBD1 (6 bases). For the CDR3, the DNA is TGTGCCACCAGCAGAGCGCGGACAGTTTCCTATGGCTACACCTTC. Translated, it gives CATSRARTVSYGYTF.